The 24 T cell receptor beta chains below were found in one sample sequenced in a study of CD8+ T cells in alopecia areata. Extracted RNA was reverse transcribed, and the resulting cDNA served as sequencing template. Only in-frame clones appear in the TCRdb table, and some are missing; sequencing was by immunoSEQ multiplex PCR. The sample has some 170,000 clones; around half are singletons. Indicated treatment: oral pan-JAK inhibitor, 5-10 mg twice daily. This sample comprised CD8+ T cells sorted from blood, obtained at week 24, from a patient treated with tofacitinib. These receptors originate from a human donor with alopecia areata.

This clone was counted only a few times. The chain combines TRBV9 with TRBJ2-1; no firm D call. This CDR3 spans 14 amino acids. The germline CDR1 and CDR2 sequences are SGDLS and YYNGEE. V lost 0 bases and J lost 6, with 10 bases in between. CDR3 loop: CASSVAGRINEQFF. The CDR3 coding sequence is TGTGCCAGCAGCGTAGCGGGTAGAATCAATGAGCAGTTCTTC.

This sequence joins TRBV30 and TRBJ1-2, with D possibly TRBD1 on 5 matching bases. Germline loops: CDR1 GTSNPN, CDR2 SVGIG (reference sequence). There are 13 residues in the CDR3. V was clipped by 5 bases and J by 6 bases, with 16 bases between them. The CDR3 nucleotides read TGTGCCTGGGATGACTCAGGGCTCGATGGCTACACCTTC. Its protein is CAWDDSGLDGYTF.

The rearrangement joins TRBV9 to TRBJ2-3; no definite D call. Trimming stripped 4 bases from V and 1 base from J, with 7 bases between. Germline V gene data show CDR1 as SGDLS and CDR2 as YYNGEE. The length of the CDR3 is 13 residues. The DNA of the CDR3 is TGTGCCAGCAGCACAGTAGGCACAGATACGCAGTATTTT. Translation gives CASSTVGTDTQYF.

This clone turned up a few times. This chain connects TRBV6-5 to TRBJ2-1; D possibly corresponds to TRBD1 (5 bases). This CDR3 contains 14 residues. The germline V gene has CDR1 MNHEY and CDR2 SVGAGI. The V and J ends lost 5 bases and 7 bases respectively, with 15 bases between them. In DNA form, the CDR3 reads TGTGCCAGCAGTCTACAGGCTCTAGGAAATGAGCAGTTCTTC. Its translation is CASSLQALGNEQFF.

This clone was found a few times. The chain carries TRBV10-2 and TRBJ2-2; either TRBD1 or TRBD2 may supply D (5 bases each). The germline gives CDR1 WSHSY, CDR2 SAAADI. Trimming took 6 bases from V and 5 from J, leaving 10 bases between them. The length of the CDR3 is 13 residues. The CDR3 DNA follows: TGCGCCAGCAGCGAGGGGTGGACCGGGGAGCTGTTTTTT. This sequence encodes CASSEGWTGELFF.

In this sample, this clone turned up a few times. The chain recombines TRBV10-3 with TRBJ1-2; D is unclear. The germline V gene has CDR1 ENHRY and CDR2 SYGVKD. V shed 4 bases and J shed 2 bases, with 5 bases lying between them. CDR3 size: 12 residues. The CDR3 DNA is TGTGCCATCAGTGGAGGGAACTATGGCTACACCTTC. It is translated as CAISGGNYGYTF.

The chain joins TRBV5-6 to TRBJ2-7; 7 nucleotides align to TRBD1. The CDR3 loop spans 14 amino acids. Germline V CDR1 and CDR2: SGHDT, YYEEEE. The ends lost 4 bases at V and 3 bases at J; junction bases unmatched: 7. The CDR3: CASSHQYRGYEQYF. CDR3 sequence (DNA): TGTGCCAGCAGCCACCAATACAGGGGCTACGAGCAGTACTTC.

This chain links TRBV7-8 with TRBJ1-1; D not certain. Deletions cut 1 base from V and 1 base from J, with 13 bases between. CDR1 and CDR2 (germline): SGHVS, FQNEAQ. The CDR3 has 16 amino acids. DNA of the CDR3: TGTGCCAGCAGCTTAGACCGTACACTAAAGAACACTGAAGCTTTCTTT. Amino acid sequence: CASSLDRTLKNTEAFF.

This clone was seen a few times. The chain joins TRBV4-3 to TRBJ2-1; D not certain. With 5 bases removed from V and 5 bases from J, the gap between germline ends came to 13 bases. The CDR3 is 14 residues long. Germline V gene lookup returns CDR1 LGHNA and CDR2 YSLEER. CDR3 amino acids: CASSGMRSDNEQFF. The CDR3 DNA follows: TGCGCCAGCAGCGGAATGAGGTCCGACAATGAGCAGTTCTTC.

The V call is TRBV7-8, the J call TRBJ1-1; unclear D gene. Trimming took 6 bases from V and 0 from J, leaving 11 bases between them. Looked up from germline, CDR1 is SGHVS and CDR2 is FQNEAQ. This CDR3 is built from 14 residues. The CDR3, as DNA: TGTGCCAGCAGGGCAGGTAGAGTGAACACTGAAGCTTTCTTT. Translated: CASRAGRVNTEAFF.

J is TRBJ1-1 and V is TRBV4-1, with 7 bases identical to TRBD1. The CDR3 contains 11 residues. The V gene's germline CDR1 is MGHRA and CDR2 YSYEKL. V lost 3 bases to trimming and J lost 11 bases; unmatched junction nucleotides: 3. The CDR3 here is CASSQDRTAFF. The CDR3 DNA reads as TGCGCCAGCAGCCAGGACAGGACGGCTTTCTTT.

This sequence joins TRBV5-1 and TRBJ1-1; D unresolved. The germline V and J ends were trimmed by 0 bases and 1 base, with 4 bases remaining between them. Per germline, CDR1 SGHRS and CDR2 YFSETQ. The CDR3 contains 13 residues. DNA for the CDR3: TGCGCCAGCAGCTTGGTTTCGAACACTGAAGCTTTCTTT. Translating it yields CASSLVSNTEAFF.

In this sample, this clone turned up a few times. The chain carries TRBV11-2 and TRBJ2-7, with 10 positions matching TRBD2. V was pared by 6 bases and J by 1 base, with 9 bases of the junction left unmatched. From germline, CDR1 is SGHAT and CDR2 FQNNGV. The CDR3 sequence is 16 residues long. CDR3 nucleotide sequence: TGTGCCAGCAGTTACGCAGGACTAGCGGTGTCCTACGAGCAGTACTTC. Translation gives CASSYAGLAVSYEQYF.

Only a few counts were recorded for this clone. J is TRBJ2-7 and V is TRBV29-1; possibly TRBD1 for D (6 bases). The CDR3 sequence is 15 residues long. The ends were cut back, 1 base at V and 1 base at J, with 14 bases in the middle. Germline CDR1 and CDR2: SQVTM and ANQGSEA. The CDR3 DNA is TGCAGCGTTGAAGTGGCAGGGGAGAATTCCTACGAGCAGTACTTC. Protein sequence: CSVEVAGENSYEQYF.

V usage is TRBV2 and J usage is TRBJ2-7, with D unresolved. Germline lookup yields CDR1 SNHLY and CDR2 FYNNEI. CDR3 length: 11 amino acids. Trimming cost V 6 bases and J 7 bases, with 10 bases left between them. CDR3 region: CASRAPVEQYF. DNA for the CDR3: TGTGCCAGCAGGGCTCCGGTAGAGCAGTACTTC. The full variable domain, with the rest looked up from reference TRBV2 and TRBJ2-7, is EPEVTQTPSHQVTQMGQEVILRCVPISNHLYFYWYRQILGQKVEFLVSFYNNEISEKSEIFDDQFSVERPDGSNFTLKIRSTKLEDSAMYFCASRAPVEQYFGPGTRLTVT.

The chain joins TRBV27 to TRBJ2-3; 13 nucleotides align to TRBD2. The CDR3 has 15 residues. V was pared by 5 bases and J by 7 bases, with 6 bases of the junction left unmatched. CDR1 is MNHEY and CDR2 is SMNVEV in the germline V gene (reference sequence). CDR3 nucleotides: TGTGCCAGCAGTCTCGGACTAGCGGGGGTTAATACGCAGTATTTT. Its translation is CASSLGLAGVNTQYF.

This clone was recorded a few times. The rearrangement links TRBV25-1 to TRBJ2-5; 7 bases line up with TRBD2. This CDR3 has 11 amino acids. CDR1 is MGHDK, CDR2 SYGVNS, per germline. The CDR3 coding sequence is TGTGCAGTAACGGGGGGAGAGACCCAGTACTTC. Its translation is CAVTGGETQYF.

This chain uses TRBV7-8 with TRBJ2-1; D gene uncertain. This CDR3 has 16 amino acids. Germline V gives CDR1 SGHVS, CDR2 FQNEAQ. The germline V and J ends were trimmed by 2 bases and 6 bases, with 17 bases remaining between them. This CDR3 is CASSLIPGRIGNEQFF. In nucleotides, the CDR3 is TGTGCCAGCAGCTTAATCCCAGGCCGGATCGGCAATGAGCAGTTCTTC.

The chain joins TRBV11-2 to TRBJ2-3; TRBD2 matches at 12 bases. This CDR3 contains 16 residues. Per the germline V gene, CDR1 is SGHAT and CDR2 is FQNNGV. V lost 5 bases and J lost 5; bases outside the gene matches: 8. Here the CDR3 DNA reads TGTGCCAGCAGCGTACTAGCGGGGGGCCCTTTAGATACGCAGTATTTT. It codes for CASSVLAGGPLDTQYF.

The genes are TRBV13 and TRBJ2-7, with 10 bases identical to TRBD1. The V gene's germline CDR1 is PRHDT and CDR2 FYEKMQ (reference sequence). With V trimmed by 6 bases and J by 2 bases, 4 bases remained unmatched. The CDR3 consists of 14 residues. In DNA form, the CDR3 reads TGTGCCAGCAGACGGGGACAGGGGACCTACGAGCAGTACTTC. This sequence encodes CASRRGQGTYEQYF. Using reference TRBV13 and TRBJ2-7 for the parts outside the CDR3, the full variable domain is AAGVIQSPRHLIKEKRETATLKCYPIPRHDTVYWYQQGPGQDPQFLISFYEKMQSDKGSIPDRFSAQQFSDYHSELNMSSLELGDSALYFCASRRGQGTYEQYFGPGTRLTVT.

The rearrangement links TRBV5-1 to TRBJ2-7; 7 bases fit TRBD1. Trimming removed 6 bases from V and 4 bases from J; junction bases left unmatched: 13. The CDR3 covers 15 residues. Germline CDR1 is SGHRS and CDR2 is YFSETQ. CDR3 sequence reads: CASNLGQGDTYEQYF. CDR3 DNA sequence: TGCGCCAGCAACCTCGGGCAGGGGGACACGTACGAGCAGTACTTC.

J is TRBJ2-1 and V is TRBV11-2; unclear D gene. The CDR3 totals 12 residues. Looked up from germline, CDR1 is SGHAT and CDR2 is FQNNGV. V was pared by 2 bases and J by 10 bases, with 9 bases between. The CDR3 loop reads CASSLMTSEQFF. As DNA, the CDR3 is TGTGCCAGCAGCTTAATGACTTCAGAGCAGTTCTTC.

The chain combines TRBV6-5 with TRBJ1-1; 7 bases fit TRBD1. The CDR3 loop spans 13 amino acids. Germline CDR1 and CDR2: MNHEY and SVGAGI. Trimming at V came to 6 bases and at J to 1 base, leaving 2 bases not matched to a gene. The CDR3 sequence: CASRDRRNTEAFF. The CDR3 DNA follows: TGTGCCAGCAGGGACAGGCGGAACACTGAAGCTTTCTTT.

This sequence joins TRBV29-1 and TRBJ1-2; D remains ambiguous. From germline, CDR1 is SQVTM and CDR2 ANQGSEA. V was shortened by 7 bases and J by 2 bases, with 14 bases between the two germline ends. The CDR3 contains 13 residues. The CDR3 loop is CSARSGENYGYTF. The CDR3 nucleotides are TGCAGCGCCCGTTCCGGGGAGAACTATGGCTACACCTTC.